This T cell receptor (beta chain) was identified during a study of graft-versus-host responses after intestinal transplantation. Study-level points and caveats: The presence of high graft-versus-host to host-versus-graft clonal ratios in allografts characterized patients with graft-donor T cell macrochimerism.

Details on this clone: Its antigen remains unidentified.

The V gene end was trimmed by 0 bases and the J gene end by 6 bases; junction bases not matched to a gene: 4. Germline V CDR1 and CDR2: MRHNA, SNTAGT. This CDR3 is 15 amino acids long. Assay used: immunoSEQ multiplex PCR; TCRdb lists only in-frame clones, some missing. The data hold 84,000 or so clones, with around nine tenths observed a single time. The gene calls are TRBV6-4 and TRBJ2-2, with 7 nucleotides matching TRBD1. The source is a human donor who was the organ donor for an intestinal transplant. The sequencing here drew on unstimulated CD8+ T cells sorted from spleen or lymph node cells, taken before transplant. CDR3: CASSDSRDSPGELFF. Here the CDR3 DNA reads TGTGCCAGCAGTGACTCCCGGGACAGCCCCGGGGAGCTGTTTTTT.